Listed here are 27 T cell receptor beta chains from one sample, sequenced in a study of blood T cells in healthy people across ages. Through a sample-barcoded 5' primer and a J-beta primer mix, a second PCR was run for roughly 6 to 12 cycles. In TCRdb, the 5' RACE reads were re-called with MiXCR into one record per CDR3 protein. The data show hundreds of thousands of distinct CDR3 sequences, with under 30% seen just once and around 16% held by the top ten. The sequencing sample was made of blood. The receptors derive from a woman of 80 years or more in good health.

This clonotype has ten or more counts. The chain links TRBV25-1 to TRBJ1-1, with no clear D. Trimming shortened V by 8 bases and J by 4 bases, and 11 bases separated the two germline ends. The CDR3 runs to 12 residues. Looked up from germline, CDR1 is MGHDK and CDR2 is SYGVNS. The CDR3 DNA sequence: TGTGCCAGCTCCTCTCTAGGCACTGAAGCTTTCTTT. This gives the protein CASSSLGTEAFF.

This clonotype was picked up many times. The rearrangement links TRBV27 to TRBJ1-1, with D unresolved. The CDR3 sequence is 13 residues long. V was pared by 5 bases and J by 1 base, with 8 bases between. Germline V gene lookup returns CDR1 MNHEY and CDR2 SMNVEV (reference sequence). The CDR3 sequence: CASSPSTNTEAFF. The CDR3 coding sequence is TGTGCCAGCAGTCCTTCAACGAACACTGAAGCTTTCTTT.

This clonotype was seen more than once but under ten times. The chain recombines TRBV6-2 or TRBV6-3 with TRBJ2-1; D is undetermined. Germline values: CDR1 MNHEY, CDR2 SVGEGT. The CDR3 consists of 13 residues. With 7 bases removed from V and 6 bases from J, the gap between germline ends came to 13 bases. This chain's CDR3 is CASIRMGFNEQFF. The CDR3 DNA reads as TGTGCCAGCATCCGCATGGGGTTCAATGAGCAGTTCTTC.

This clonotype was found a few times. The CDR3 loop reads CASSRGSSEGTEAFF. CDR3 in DNA: TGTGCCAGCAGCCGCGGGAGCTCCGAGGGCACTGAAGCTTTCTTT. The chain has TRBV7-2 and TRBJ1-1, with unresolved D. V was pared by 5 bases and J by 4 bases, with 17 bases between. The germline gives CDR1 SGHTA, CDR2 FQGNSA. The CDR3 loop spans 15 amino acids.

The chain has TRBV7-2 and TRBJ2-1; unclear D gene. CDR3 length equals 15 residues. In germline, CDR1 is SGHTA, CDR2 FQGNSA. Trimming removed 1 base at V and 4 bases at J, with 11 bases between. This CDR3 is CASSLGLDPYNEQFF. CDR3 coding DNA: TGTGCCAGCAGCTTAGGTTTAGACCCATACAATGAGCAGTTCTTC. Variable domain in full (rest from reference TRBV7-2 and TRBJ2-1): GAGVSQSPSNKVTEKGKDVELRCDPISGHTALYWYRQSLGQGLEFLIYFQGNSAPDKSGLPSDRFSAERTGGSVSTLTIQRTQQEDSAVYLCASSLGLDPYNEQFFGPGTRLTVL.

This clonotype was detected many times. The CDR3 sequence: CASSRGSVFYGYTF. The CDR3 DNA sequence: TGTGCCAGCAGCCGTGGGTCGGTTTTCTATGGCTACACCTTC. The rearrangement links TRBV7-9 to TRBJ1-2; D uncertain. Germline-derived CDR1 and CDR2 are SEHNR and FQNEAQ (reference sequence). The CDR3 spans 14 residues. V lost 5 bases and J 4 bases, leaving 14 bases between the germline ends.

With respect to this clonotype: Given a much more abundant clone one base away, this may be a read error. The chain employs TRBV6-2 or TRBV6-3 and TRBJ1-2; D is possibly TRBD1 (5 bases). The CDR3 is made up of 16 amino acids. CDR1 and CDR2 from the germline V gene are MNHEY and SVGEGT. The CDR3 reads CASSYRGRGANYGCTF. DNA for the CDR3: TGTGCCAGCAGTTACAGGGGACGGGGAGCTAACTATGGCTGCACCTTC.

In this sample, this clonotype turned up many times. In DNA form, the CDR3 reads TGTGCCAGCAGCTTGGGGGGGGCCGGAATATACAATGAGCAGTTCTTC. Translation: CASSLGGAGIYNEQFF. The rearrangement uses TRBV5-4 and TRBJ2-1; D tentatively reads TRBD1 or TRBD2 (6 bases each). The CDR3 runs to 16 residues. Germline CDR1 reads SGHNT; CDR2 reads YYREEE (reference sequence). Trimming pared 0 bases from V and 4 bases from J, leaving 14 bases between.

The table lists this clonotype with many counts. The rearrangement links TRBV20-1 to TRBJ1-2; 8 positions match TRBD1. Germline CDR1 reads DFQATT; CDR2 reads SNEGSKA (reference sequence). The CDR3 covers 14 residues. V was pared by 3 bases and J by 2 bases, with 5 bases of the junction left unmatched. The CDR3 sequence: CSASSGGVNYGYTF. In DNA, the CDR3 is TGCAGTGCTAGTTCAGGGGGCGTAAACTATGGCTACACCTTC.

The chain couples TRBV3-1 to TRBJ1-1; 7 nucleotides line up with TRBD1. Germline values: CDR1 LGHDT, CDR2 YNNKEL (reference sequence). The J segment lost 0 bases and the V segment lost 2 bases, leaving 9 bases of the junction unmatched. The CDR3 contains 17 residues. DNA for the CDR3: TGTGCCAGCAGCCAAAGGGGACAGCTGCTTCTGAACACTGAAGCTTTCTTT. Residues: CASSQRGQLLLNTEAFF.

The rearrangement joins TRBV7-2 to TRBJ1-5; D uncertain. V gave up 1 base and J gave up 7 bases, with 11 bases separating them. Germline assignment: CDR1 SGHTA and CDR2 FQGNSA. The CDR3 is 14 residues long. The CDR3 is CASSLGHTAQPQHF. The CDR3, as DNA: TGTGCCAGCAGCTTAGGACACACGGCCCAGCCCCAGCATTTT.

A note on this clonotype: This may stem from a read error, because a much larger clone lies one nucleotide away. V is TRBV5-4 and J is TRBJ1-2; weak D call: TRBD1 (6 bases). From germline, CDR1 is SGHNT and CDR2 YYREEE (reference sequence). This CDR3 has 15 residues. Trimming left V 3 bases short and J 5 bases short, with 17 bases between. The CDR3 spells CASSSIGRTGYGYTF. The CDR3 bases are TGTGCCAGCAGCTCGATAGGGCGTACAGGGTATGGCTACACCTTC.

Remarks on this clonotype: A much larger clone is a single base away; this may be a read error. The V gene is TRBV5-5, the J gene TRBJ2-5; 7 nucleotides align to TRBD1. Unmatched junction bases numbered 6, after V lost 3 bases and J lost 7 bases. The CDR3 loop spans 13 amino acids. Germline CDR1 and CDR2: SGHKS and YYEKEE (reference sequence). The CDR3 protein is CASSWGQKVTQYF. The CDR3 nucleotides read TGTGCCAGCAGCTGGGGACAGAAAGTGACCCAGTACTTC.

In its sample, this clonotype was seen once. The chain joins TRBV29-1 to TRBJ2-7, with 8 bases that match TRBD2. Losses at the gene ends were 6 bases for V and 5 bases for J; bases not matched to a gene: 15. There are 15 residues in the CDR3. CDR1 is SQVTM and CDR2 is ANQGSEA in the germline V gene. CDR3 region: CSVEPYSGSQDEQYF. DNA of the CDR3: TGCAGCGTGGAACCCTACAGCGGGAGTCAGGACGAGCAGTACTTC.

As for this clonotype: A much larger clone differs from this one at a single base, so this may be a read error. As the CDR3 is not closed by the conserved phenylalanine or tryptophan, this likely results from a read error. The chain links TRBV11-3 to TRBJ2-5; TRBD2 matches 12 bases. The last part of the DNA fits TRBJ2-4 better; the J call may be wrong. Germline CDR1 and CDR2: SGHNT and YENEEA. The CDR3 length is 15 residues. The CDR3: CASSPGLAGKNIQYV. CDR3 sequence (DNA): TGTGCCAGCAGCCCGGGACTAGCGGGCAAAAACATTCAGTACGTC.

About this clonotype itself: A much more abundant neighbour one base away suggests this may be a read error. The rearrangement uses TRBV4-2 and TRBJ1-2; D is possibly TRBD1 (5 bases). The CDR3 totals 13 residues. From germline, CDR1 is LGHNA and CDR2 YNFKEQ. Trimming shortened V by 3 bases and J by 8 bases, and 13 bases separated the two germline ends. The CDR3 DNA follows: TGTGCCAGCAGCCAGGAAGCAGGGTTCGGCTACACCTTC. Encoded protein: CASSQEAGFGYTF.

This clonotype has ten or more counts. This sequence joins TRBV10-1 and TRBJ2-1; 9 bases align to TRBD1. CDR1 WNHNN and CDR2 SYGVQD come from the germline V gene (reference sequence). The ends lost 5 bases at V and 9 bases at J; junction bases unmatched: 5. This CDR3 contains 13 residues. CDR3 nucleotides: TGCGCCAGCAGTACGGGACAGGGTTTTGAGCAGTTCTTC. The encoded protein is CASSTGQGFEQFF.

The V call is TRBV27, the J call TRBJ1-2; unclear D gene. CDR1 is MNHEY, CDR2 SMNVEV, per germline (reference sequence). The CDR3 contains 13 residues. V lost 3 bases and J lost 6, with 11 bases in between. This CDR3 is CASSLRSMNGYTF. In nucleotides, the CDR3 is TGTGCCAGCAGTTTGCGGAGTATGAATGGCTACACCTTC.

The sample holds many counts of this clonotype. The gene calls are TRBV5-1 and TRBJ2-5; D unclear. The CDR3 consists of 15 residues. The V end was cut by 0 bases, the J end by 5 bases, with 14 bases between. Germline V gene sequence: CDR1 SGHRS, CDR2 YFSETQ. Here the CDR3 DNA reads TGCGCCAGCAGCTTGGTTTTGGACCCCCGGGAGACCCAGTACTTC. This sequence encodes CASSLVLDPRETQYF.

About this clonotype: A much larger clone differs from this one at a single base, so this may be a read error. The rearrangement uses TRBV3-1 and TRBJ1-5; D gene unclear. This CDR3 is built from 12 residues. Germline CDR1 reads LGHDT; CDR2 reads YNNKEL (reference sequence). The DNA of the CDR3 is TGTGTCAGCAGCCAAGCTAATCAGCCCCAGCATTTT. Protein sequence: CVSSQANQPQHF.

This chain links TRBV5-1 with TRBJ1-1, with TRBD1 as a possible D gene (6 bases). CDR1 SGHRS and CDR2 YFSETQ come from the germline V gene. Trimming removed 4 bases from V and 3 bases from J, with 13 bases in between. The CDR3 loop spans 14 amino acids. Written as DNA, the CDR3 is TGCGCCAGCAGCGGAGGACAGAGATACACTGAAGCTTTCTTT. This gives the protein CASSGGQRYTEAFF.

J is TRBJ1-4 and V is TRBV3-1; no clear D. The CDR3 loop spans 16 amino acids. Per germline, CDR1 LGHDT and CDR2 YNNKEL (reference sequence). Trimming stripped 2 bases from V and 10 bases from J, with 20 bases between. CDR3 loop: CASSQLKRPLRGKLFF. CDR3 bases: TGTGCCAGCAGCCAACTCAAAAGACCTCTCCGCGGAAAACTGTTTTTT.

The J gene is TRBJ2-2, the V gene TRBV6-6; D is possibly TRBD2 (5 bases). The V end lost 7 bases, the J end lost 5 bases, and 14 bases lay between the germline ends. This CDR3 spans 14 amino acids. CDR1 is MNHNY, CDR2 SVGAGI, per germline (reference sequence). The CDR3 region is CASNVGGVTGELFF. DNA for the CDR3: TGTGCCAGCAACGTTGGAGGAGTTACCGGGGAGCTGTTTTTT.

This clonotype was observed many times. The V gene is TRBV20-1, the J gene TRBJ2-4; possibly TRBD2 for D (5 bases). Germline V CDR1 and CDR2: DFQATT, SNEGSKA (reference sequence). The V gene lost 6 bases and the J gene lost 13 bases, with 19 bases spanning the gap. The length of the CDR3 is 12 residues. The CDR3 sequence is CSANSHPGEQYF. In DNA, the CDR3 is TGCAGTGCGAACTCCCACCCCGGGGAACAGTACTTC.

There are many counts of this clonotype. The CDR3 loop reads CASSLGGSFSYEQYF. The CDR3, as DNA: TGCGCCAGCAGCTTGGGTGGCAGCTTCTCCTACGAGCAGTACTTC. The chain employs TRBV5-1 and TRBJ2-7; D gene unclear. The germline gives CDR1 SGHRS, CDR2 YFSETQ. The ends were cut back, 0 bases at V and 0 bases at J, with 10 bases in the middle. The CDR3 is 15 amino acids.

This clonotype came up many times. The rearrangement joins TRBV5-1 to TRBJ2-6; D uncertain. Trimming took off 0 bases at V and 3 bases at J, with 10 bases between the two ends. The CDR3 is 16 amino acids. Germline V lookup: CDR1 SGHRS, CDR2 YFSETQ. The CDR3 DNA reads TGCGCCAGCAGCTTGGCCGGTGGAGTTGGGGCCAACGTCCTGACTTTC. Amino acids: CASSLAGGVGANVLTF.

This clonotype came up a few times. The V call is TRBV6-2 or TRBV6-3, the J call TRBJ2-7, with D maybe TRBD2 (6 bases). Germline V lookup: CDR1 MNHEY, CDR2 SVGEGT. Trimming removed 5 bases from V and 0 bases from J, with 11 bases in between. The CDR3 loop spans 14 amino acids. The CDR3 loop is CASSKAGYSYEQYF. For the CDR3, the DNA is TGTGCCAGCAGTAAAGCGGGTTACTCCTACGAGCAGTACTTC.